This T cell receptor (beta chain) was captured in a study of CD8+ T cells in alopecia areata. Study results and limitations: Patients shared TCRs less clearly than mice did, possibly for HLA-related reasons. Affected scalp, especially in alopecia totalis/universalis, had a higher clonality than normal scalp did.

The researchers isolated CD4+ and CD8+ T cells from PBMCs by sorting. Germline CDR1 reads SQVTM; CDR2 reads ANQGSEA. Deletions cut 6 bases from V and 8 bases from J, with 16 bases between. The CDR3 has 12 residues. Sequencing templates came from extracted RNA that was reverse transcribed into cDNA. Libraries were prepared by immunoSEQ multiplex PCR; TCRdb keeps only in-frame clonotypes and omits some of them. Counted here are some 110,000 clones, about 61% occurring once; the ten biggest clones make up around 3%. Remarks on this clone: No antigen is known for it.

The material sequenced was CD4+ T cells sorted from blood. This sequence originates from a human donor in good health. The chain has TRBV29-1 and TRBJ1-2, with unresolved D. The CDR3 DNA is TGCAGCGTCAGTCTTCTTTTGGGAGGCTACACCTTC. The encoded protein is CSVSLLLGGYTF. The full variable domain, rest sourced from reference TRBV29-1 and TRBJ1-2, is SAVISQKPSRDICQRGTSLTIQCQVDSQVTMMFWYRQQPGQSLTLIATANQGSEATYESGFVIDKFPISRPNLTFSTLTVSNMSPEDSSIYLCSVSLLLGGYTFGSGTRLTVV.